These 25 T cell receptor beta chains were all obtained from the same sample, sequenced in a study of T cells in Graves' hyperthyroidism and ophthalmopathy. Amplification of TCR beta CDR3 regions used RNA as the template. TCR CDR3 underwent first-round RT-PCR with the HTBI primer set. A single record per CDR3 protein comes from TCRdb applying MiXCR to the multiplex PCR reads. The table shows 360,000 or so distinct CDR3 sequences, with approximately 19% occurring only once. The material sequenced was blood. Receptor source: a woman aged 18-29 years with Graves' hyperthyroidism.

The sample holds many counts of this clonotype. The CDR3 DNA follows: TGTGCCAGCAGCTTAGCGGCCAACCAAGAGACCCAGTACTTC. Protein: CASSLAANQETQYF. This chain links TRBV7-2 with TRBJ2-5, with no clear D. The CDR3 is made up of 14 amino acids. Germline V gene sequence: CDR1 SGHTA, CDR2 FQGNSA. Trimming removed 0 bases at V and 0 bases at J, with 5 bases between.

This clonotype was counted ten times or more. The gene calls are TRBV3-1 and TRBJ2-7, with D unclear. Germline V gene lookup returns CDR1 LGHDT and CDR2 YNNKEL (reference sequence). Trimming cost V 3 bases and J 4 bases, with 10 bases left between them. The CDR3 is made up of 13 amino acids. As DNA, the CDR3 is TGTGCCAGCAGCCAGGGGATTAGGTACGAGCAGTACTTC. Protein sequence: CASSQGIRYEQYF.

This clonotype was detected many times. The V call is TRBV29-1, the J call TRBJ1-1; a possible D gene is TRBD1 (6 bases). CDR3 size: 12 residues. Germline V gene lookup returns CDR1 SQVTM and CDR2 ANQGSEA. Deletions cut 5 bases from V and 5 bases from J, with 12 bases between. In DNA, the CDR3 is TGCAGCGTTCCAACAGGGATGACTGAAGCTTTCTTT. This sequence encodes CSVPTGMTEAFF.

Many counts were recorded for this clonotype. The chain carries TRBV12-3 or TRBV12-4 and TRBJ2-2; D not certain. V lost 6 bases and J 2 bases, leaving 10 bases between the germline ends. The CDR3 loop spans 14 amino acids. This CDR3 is CASSRSSNTGELFF. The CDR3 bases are TGTGCCAGCAGCCGGAGCTCAAACACCGGGGAGCTGTTTTTT.

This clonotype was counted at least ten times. The CDR3 is CASSQATGNYGYTF. The CDR3, as DNA: TGTGCCAGCAGCCAAGCGACGGGAAACTATGGCTACACCTTC. This chain joins TRBV3-1 and TRBJ1-2; no clear D. The CDR3 runs to 14 residues. The V gene lost 1 base and the J gene lost 2 bases, with 8 bases spanning the gap. The germline gives CDR1 LGHDT, CDR2 YNNKEL (reference sequence).

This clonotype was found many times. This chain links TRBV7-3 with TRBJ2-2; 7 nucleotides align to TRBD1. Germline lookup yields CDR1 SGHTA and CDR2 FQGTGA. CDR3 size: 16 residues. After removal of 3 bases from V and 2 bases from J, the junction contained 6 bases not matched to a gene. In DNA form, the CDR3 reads TGTGCCAGCAGCTTGTTAGGGGGCTTTAACACCGGGGAGCTGTTTTTT. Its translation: CASSLLGGFNTGELFF.

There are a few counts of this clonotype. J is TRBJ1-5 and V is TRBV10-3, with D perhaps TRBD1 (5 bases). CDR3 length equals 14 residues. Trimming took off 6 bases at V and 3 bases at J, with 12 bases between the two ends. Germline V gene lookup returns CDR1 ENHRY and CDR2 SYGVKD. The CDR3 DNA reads TGTGCCATCAGCCCCTGGGGGTCCAATCAGCCCCAGCATTTT. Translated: CAISPWGSNQPQHF.

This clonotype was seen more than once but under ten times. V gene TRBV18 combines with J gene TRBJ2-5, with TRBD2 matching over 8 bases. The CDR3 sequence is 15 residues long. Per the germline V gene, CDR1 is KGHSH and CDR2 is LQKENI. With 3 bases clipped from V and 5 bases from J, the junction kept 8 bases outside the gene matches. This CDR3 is CASSPMAGGPETQYF. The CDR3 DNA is TGTGCCAGCTCACCGATGGCGGGGGGCCCGGAGACCCAGTACTTC.

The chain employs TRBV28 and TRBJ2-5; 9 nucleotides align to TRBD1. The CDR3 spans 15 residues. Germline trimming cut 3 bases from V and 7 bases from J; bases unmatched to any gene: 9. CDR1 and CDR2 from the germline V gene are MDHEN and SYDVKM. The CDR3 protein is CASSFSGQGMGTQYF. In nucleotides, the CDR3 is TGTGCCAGCAGTTTCTCGGGACAGGGTATGGGGACCCAGTACTTC.

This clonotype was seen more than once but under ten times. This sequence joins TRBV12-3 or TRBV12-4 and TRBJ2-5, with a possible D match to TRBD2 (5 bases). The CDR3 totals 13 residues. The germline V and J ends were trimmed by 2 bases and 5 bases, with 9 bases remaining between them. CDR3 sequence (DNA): TGTGCCAGCAGTTTAAGGCAGCGGGAGACCCAGTACTTC. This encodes CASSLRQRETQYF.

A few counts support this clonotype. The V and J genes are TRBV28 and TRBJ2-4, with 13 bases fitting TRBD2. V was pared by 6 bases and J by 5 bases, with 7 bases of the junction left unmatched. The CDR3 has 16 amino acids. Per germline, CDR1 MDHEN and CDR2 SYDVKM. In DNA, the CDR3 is TGTGCCAGCAGCGGACTAGCGGGGGCTGGGGAAAACATTCAGTACTTC. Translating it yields CASSGLAGAGENIQYF.

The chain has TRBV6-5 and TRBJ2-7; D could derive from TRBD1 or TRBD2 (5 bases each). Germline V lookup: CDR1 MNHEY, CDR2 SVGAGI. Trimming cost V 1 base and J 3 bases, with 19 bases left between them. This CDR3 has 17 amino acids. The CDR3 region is CASSYFPPRAGSYEQYF. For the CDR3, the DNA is TGTGCCAGCAGTTACTTTCCCCCCAGGGCGGGCAGCTACGAGCAGTACTTC.

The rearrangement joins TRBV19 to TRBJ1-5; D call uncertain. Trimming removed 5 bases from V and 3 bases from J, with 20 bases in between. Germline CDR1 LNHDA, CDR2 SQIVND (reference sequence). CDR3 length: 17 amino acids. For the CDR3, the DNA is TGTGCCAGTAGTCTTCCTTCCCTATGGTTACCCAATCAGCCCCAGCATTTT. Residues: CASSLPSLWLPNQPQHF.

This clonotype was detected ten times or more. For the CDR3, the DNA is TGTGCCTGGATCCGACTCCGCAGTGGGAACACTGAAGCTTTCTTT. Its translation is CAWIRLRSGNTEAFF. The V and J genes are TRBV30 and TRBJ1-1; D ambiguous. CDR1 is GTSNPN and CDR2 is SVGIG in the germline V gene (reference sequence). The CDR3 has 15 residues. V was shortened by 4 bases and J by 1 base, with 16 bases between the two germline ends. The variable domain in full, completed from reference TRBV30 and TRBJ1-1, reads SQTIHQWPATLVQPVGSPLSLECTVEGTSNPNLYWYRQAAGRGLQLLFYSVGIGQISSEVPQNLSASRPQDRQFILSSKKLLLSDSGFYLCAWIRLRSGNTEAFFGQGTRLTVV.

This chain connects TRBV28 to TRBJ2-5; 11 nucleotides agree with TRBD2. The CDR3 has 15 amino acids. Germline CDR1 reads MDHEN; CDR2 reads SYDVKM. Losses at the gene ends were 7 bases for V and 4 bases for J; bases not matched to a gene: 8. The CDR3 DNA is TGTGCCAGCACCTTGCCGGGACTAGCGGTAGAGACCCAGTACTTC. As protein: CASTLPGLAVETQYF.

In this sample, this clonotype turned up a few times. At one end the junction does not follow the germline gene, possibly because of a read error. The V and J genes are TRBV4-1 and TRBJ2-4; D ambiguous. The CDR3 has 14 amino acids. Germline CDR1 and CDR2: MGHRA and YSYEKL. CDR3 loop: CASSTSPAKNIQYF. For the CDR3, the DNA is TGCGCCAGCAGCACTTCTCCAGCCAAAAACATCCAGTACTTC.

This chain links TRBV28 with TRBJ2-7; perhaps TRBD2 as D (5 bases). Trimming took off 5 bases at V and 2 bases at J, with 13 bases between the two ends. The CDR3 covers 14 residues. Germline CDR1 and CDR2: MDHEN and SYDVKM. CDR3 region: CASSEALGPYEQYF. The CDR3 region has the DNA TGTGCCAGCAGTGAAGCACTAGGACCCTACGAGCAGTACTTC.

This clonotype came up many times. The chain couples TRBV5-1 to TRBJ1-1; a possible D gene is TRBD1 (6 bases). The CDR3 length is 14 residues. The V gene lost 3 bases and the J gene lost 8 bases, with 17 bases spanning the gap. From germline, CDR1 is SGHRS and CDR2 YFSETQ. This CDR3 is CASSSGHRGREAFF. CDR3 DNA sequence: TGCGCCAGCAGCTCGGGACATCGCGGCCGCGAAGCTTTCTTT.

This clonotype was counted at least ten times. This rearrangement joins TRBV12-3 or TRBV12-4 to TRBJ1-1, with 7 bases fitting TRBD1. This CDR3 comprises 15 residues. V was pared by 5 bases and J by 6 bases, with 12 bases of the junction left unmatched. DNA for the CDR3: TGTGCCAGCAGTCCGCAGGGGGGCCAGAGTGCTGAAGCTTTCTTT. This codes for CASSPQGGQSAEAFF.

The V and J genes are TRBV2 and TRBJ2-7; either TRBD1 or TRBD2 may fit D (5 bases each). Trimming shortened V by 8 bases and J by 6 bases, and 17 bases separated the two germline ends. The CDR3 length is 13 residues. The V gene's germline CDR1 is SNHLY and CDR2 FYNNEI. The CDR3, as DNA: TGTGCCAGCGGCGGGCAGGGAACGGGCGAGCAGTACTTC. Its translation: CASGGQGTGEQYF.

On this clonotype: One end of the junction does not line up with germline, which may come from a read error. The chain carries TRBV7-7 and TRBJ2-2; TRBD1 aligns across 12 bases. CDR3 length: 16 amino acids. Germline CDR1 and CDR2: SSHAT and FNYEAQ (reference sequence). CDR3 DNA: TGTGCTAGCAGCCGCCGGGACAGGGGGCAGGACGGGGAGCTGTTTTTT. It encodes CASSRRDRGQDGELFF.

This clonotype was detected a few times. In nucleotides, the CDR3 is TGCGCCAGCAGCCACCTATTTCAGGGTTCCGGGGAGCTGTTTTTT. It yields the protein CASSHLFQGSGELFF. The rearrangement uses TRBV4-1 and TRBJ2-2; a possible D gene is TRBD1 (5 bases). The CDR3 covers 15 residues. The germline V gene encodes CDR1 MGHRA and CDR2 YSYEKL. V was pared by 3 bases and J by 6 bases, with 14 bases between.

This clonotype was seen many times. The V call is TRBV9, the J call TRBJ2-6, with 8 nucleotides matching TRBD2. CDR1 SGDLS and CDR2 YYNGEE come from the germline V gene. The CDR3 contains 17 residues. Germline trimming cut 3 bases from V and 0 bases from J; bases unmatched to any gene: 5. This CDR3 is CASSGSGGNSGANVLTF. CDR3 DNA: TGTGCCAGCAGCGGGAGCGGGGGAAACTCTGGGGCCAACGTCCTGACTTTC.

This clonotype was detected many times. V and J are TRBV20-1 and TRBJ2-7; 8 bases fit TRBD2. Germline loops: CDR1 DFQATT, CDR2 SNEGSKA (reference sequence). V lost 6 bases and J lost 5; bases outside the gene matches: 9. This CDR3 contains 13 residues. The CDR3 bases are TGCAGTGCACGGACTAGCCGAGGGGACGAGCAGTACTTC. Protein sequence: CSARTSRGDEQYF.

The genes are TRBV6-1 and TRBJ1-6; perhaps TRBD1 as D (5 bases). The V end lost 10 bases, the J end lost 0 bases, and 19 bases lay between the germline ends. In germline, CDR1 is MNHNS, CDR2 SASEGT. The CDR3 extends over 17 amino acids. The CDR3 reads CATSSYRPSSYNSPLHF. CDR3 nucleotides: TGTGCCACCTCGTCCTACAGGCCGAGCTCCTATAATTCACCCCTCCACTTT.